This T cell receptor beta chain was found in a study of blood T cell repertoires in COVID-19. Study background: Sites in the United States, Italy and Spain provided acute and convalescent COVID-19 samples. In each case, the material was cDNA or gDNA derived from T cells, B-cell-depleted T cells, or PBMCs.

Per the germline V gene, CDR1 is LNHDA and CDR2 is SQIVND (reference sequence). The CDR3 length is 15 residues. The V end was cut by 5 bases, the J end by 4 bases, with 14 bases between. Produced via immunoSEQ multiplex PCR; TCRdb's table is partial and in-frame only. The sample lists a few hundred thousand clones; about 85% were seen once. This receptor was identified in a human donor with COVID-19, enrolled during active disease. The donor label of this sample is uncertain. The chain employs TRBV19 and TRBJ2-2; D possibly corresponds to TRBD1 (6 bases). Sequencing input: peripheral blood. The CDR3, as DNA: TGTGCCAGTAGTGCGACTTCCAGGGGCACCGGGGAGCTGTTTTTT. Protein: CASSATSRGTGELFF.